This T cell receptor beta chain is drawn from a study of T cell responses to AZD1222 COVID-19 vaccine. Study outcomes and limitations: Samples come after the peak T cell response, not at day 14.

This clone ranks as medium-sized. The antigen is not known. V was cut by 2 bases and J by 2 bases, with 9 bases left in between. The CDR3 length is 14 residues. Germline CDR1 and CDR2: WSHSY and SAAADI. Profiling relied on immunoSEQ multiplex PCR, and the TCRdb table lists in-frame clones only, not all of them. The sample includes nearly 110,000 clones, about nine tenths of them seen just once. The sample consisted of peripheral blood, taken 28 days after the second AZD1222 dose. This TCR was sampled from an adult who received the AZD1222 COVID-19 vaccine. The chain couples TRBV10-2 to TRBJ2-5, with D uncertain. The CDR3 loop is CASSERMAQETQYF. The CDR3 nucleotides are TGCGCCAGCAGTGAGAGGATGGCACAAGAGACCCAGTACTTC.